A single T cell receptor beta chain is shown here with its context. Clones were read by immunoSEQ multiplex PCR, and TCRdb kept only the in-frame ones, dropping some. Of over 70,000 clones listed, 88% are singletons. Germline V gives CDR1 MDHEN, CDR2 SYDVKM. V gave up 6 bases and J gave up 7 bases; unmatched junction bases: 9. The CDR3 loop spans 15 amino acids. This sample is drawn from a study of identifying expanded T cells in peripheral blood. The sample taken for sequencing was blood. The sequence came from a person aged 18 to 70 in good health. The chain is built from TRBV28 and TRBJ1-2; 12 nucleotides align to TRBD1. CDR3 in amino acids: CASRPGGQGAAGYTF. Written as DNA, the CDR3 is TGTGCCAGCAGGCCTGGGGGACAGGGGGCGGCTGGCTACACCTTC.